This TCR beta chain originates from a study of T and B cells in COVID-19 patients. For the study at large: COVID-19 patients gave peripheral blood either during active infection or after recovery. The recovered patients had mostly mild to moderate COVID-19 with outpatient management.

TRB rearrangements were amplified by multiplex PCR with BIOMED2 TRB-A/B primers. TCRdb used MiXCR to reprocess the multiplex PCR reads, holding one entry per CDR3 protein. The sample comprises 1,500 or so distinct CDR3 sequences, about 29% of which are singletons, and approximately 75% rests with the top ten. Points on this clonotype: The antigen remains undetermined.

Points from the study as a whole: At recovery TRB diversity and richness exceeded healthy donors, after highly clonal active COVID-19 repertoires. Exclusive to the recovered cohort were some 2,500 TCR clusters, some 30 of them with low generation probability.

From blood, about 250-500 ng of genomic DNA served as TRB template. Between the trimmed V and J ends, which lost 0 bases and 2 bases, there was a span of 22 bases. This CDR3 comprises 19 residues. Germline V gene data show CDR1 as MNHEY and CDR2 as SVGEGT. This sequence joins TRBV6-2 or TRBV6-3 and TRBJ1-1; D possibly corresponds to TRBD1 (5 bases). The receptor's source is a human donor with active COVID-19. Input material: blood. The CDR3: CASSYSTGRAVRLNTEAFF. The CDR3 DNA is TGTGCCAGCAGTTACTCGACTGGCAGGGCCGTTAGGCTTAACACTGAAGCTTTCTTT.